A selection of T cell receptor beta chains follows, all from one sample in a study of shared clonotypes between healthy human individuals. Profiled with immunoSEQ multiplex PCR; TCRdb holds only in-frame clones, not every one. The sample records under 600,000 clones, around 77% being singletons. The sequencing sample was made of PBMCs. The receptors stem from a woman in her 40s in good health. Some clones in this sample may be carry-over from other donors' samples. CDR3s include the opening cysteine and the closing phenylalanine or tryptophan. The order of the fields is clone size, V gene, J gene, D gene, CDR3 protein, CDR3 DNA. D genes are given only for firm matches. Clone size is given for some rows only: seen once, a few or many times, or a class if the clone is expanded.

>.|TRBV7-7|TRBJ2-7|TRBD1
CASSPNVGQGFNEQYF
TGTGCTAGCAGCCCGAACGTTGGACAGGGGTTCAACGAGCAGTACTTC
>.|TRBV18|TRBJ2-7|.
CASSPLQVGGEQYF
TGTGCCAGCTCACCGTTGCAGGTAGGGGGCGAGCAGTACTTC
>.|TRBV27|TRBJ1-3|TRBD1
CASSFSGTGRNTIYF
TGTGCCAGCAGTTTCTCCGGGACAGGAAGAAACACCATATATTTT
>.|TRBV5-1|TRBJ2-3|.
CASSFWGRGRTDTQYF
TGCGCCAGCAGCTTTTGGGGCAGGGGCCGGACAGATACGCAGTATTTT
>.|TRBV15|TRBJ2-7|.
CATSRDRTNSYEQYF
TGTGCCACCAGCAGAGATCGGACTAACTCCTACGAGCAGTACTTC
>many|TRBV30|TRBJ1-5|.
CAWSKGGGNQPQHF
TGTGCCTGGAGTAAAGGCGGGGGCAATCAGCCCCAGCATTTT
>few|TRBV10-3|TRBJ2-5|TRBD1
CAISVGQGGETQYF
TGTGCCATCAGTGTGGGACAGGGAGGGGAGACCCAGTACTTC
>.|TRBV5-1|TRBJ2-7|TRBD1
CASSKGQDTYEQYF
TGCGCCAGCAGCAAGGGACAGGACACCTACGAGCAGTACTTC
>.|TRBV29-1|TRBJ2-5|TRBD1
CSGTVGDRVETQYF
TGCAGCGGTACCGTCGGGGACAGGGTTGAGACCCAGTACTTC
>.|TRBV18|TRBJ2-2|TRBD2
CASSPRGLAGSTGELFF
TGTGCCAGCTCACCACGAGGGCTAGCGGGATCCACCGGGGAGCTGTTTTTT
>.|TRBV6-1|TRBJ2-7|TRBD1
CARRQGWNF
TGTGCCAGAAGACAGGGGTGGAACTTC
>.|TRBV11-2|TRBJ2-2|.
CASSSRDSLTGELFF
TGTGCCAGCAGCTCGCGGGACAGCTTGACCGGGGAGCTGTTTTTT
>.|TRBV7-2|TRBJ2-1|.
CASSLSGHNEQFF
TGTGCCAGCAGCTTGTCGGGGCACAATGAGCAGTTCTTC
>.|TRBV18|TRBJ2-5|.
CASSPSGLETQYF
TGTGCCAGCTCACCATCTGGGTTGGAGACCCAGTACTTC
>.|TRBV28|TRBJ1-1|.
CASSLRGEAFF
TGTGCCAGCAGTTTGCGGGGTGAAGCTTTCTTT
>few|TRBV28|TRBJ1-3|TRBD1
CASSLWGTGVRNTIYF
TGTGCCAGCAGTTTATGGGGGACAGGGGTTAGAAACACCATATATTTT
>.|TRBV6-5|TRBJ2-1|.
CASRRDDYNEQFF
TGTGCCAGCAGGCGGGACGACTACAATGAGCAGTTCTTC
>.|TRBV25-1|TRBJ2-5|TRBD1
CASSGDRGQGETQYF
TGTGCCAGCAGTGGGGACAGGGGGCAAGGAGAGACCCAGTACTTC
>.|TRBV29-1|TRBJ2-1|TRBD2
CSVGGLAGIRYGYNEQFF
TGCAGCGTGGGCGGACTAGCGGGAATCAGGTACGGGTACAATGAGCAGTTCTTC
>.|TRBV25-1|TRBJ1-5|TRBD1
CASSEPGGSQPQHF
TGTGCCAGCAGTGAACCAGGGGGCAGTCAGCCCCAGCATTTT
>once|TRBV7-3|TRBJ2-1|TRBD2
CASSPSGSEKFF
TGTGCCAGCAGCCCCAGCGGGAGTGAAAAGTTCTTC
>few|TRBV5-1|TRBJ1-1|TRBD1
CASSLVGGQVNTEAFF
TGCGCCAGCAGCTTGGTGGGGGGACAGGTGAACACTGAAGCTTTCTTT
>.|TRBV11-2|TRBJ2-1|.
CASSSQSGLSYNEQFF
TGTGCCAGCAGCTCTCAGAGCGGACTATCCTACAATGAGCAGTTCTTC
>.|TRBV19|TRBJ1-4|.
CASRTGYLTNEKLFF
TGTGCCAGTAGGACAGGTTATCTCACTAATGAAAAACTGTTTTTT
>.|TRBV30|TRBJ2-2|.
CAWSDPGRDTGELLF
TGTGCCTGGAGTGACCCAGGCAGGGACACCGGGGAGCTGCTTTTT